Below, 27 T cell receptor beta chains from the same sample are listed, as sequenced in a study of blood T cell repertoires in COVID-19. The table came from immunoSEQ multiplex PCR; TCRdb's copy has only in-frame clones and leaves some out. The sample shows fewer than 100,000 clones, over 75% of them seen only once. The sequencing input was peripheral blood. These receptors were obtained from a human donor with acute or convalescent COVID-19. The donor label of this sample is uncertain.

The V and J genes are TRBV2 and TRBJ1-4; D is perhaps TRBD1 (6 bases). Germline CDR1 reads SNHLY; CDR2 reads FYNNEI. The V end lost 0 bases, the J end lost 6 bases, and 14 bases lay between the germline ends. CDR3 length: 16 residues. CDR3 region: CASSEAMGQLDEKLFF. The CDR3 DNA is TGTGCCAGCAGTGAAGCTATGGGACAATTAGATGAAAAACTGTTTTTT.

This clone rates as large (0.1 to 1%). This CDR3 is also generated by other DNA sequences in the sample. The chain carries TRBV6-5 and TRBJ1-5; D is uncertain. Germline-derived CDR1 and CDR2 are MNHEY and SVGAGI. The CDR3 sequence is 14 residues long. The V and J ends lost 7 bases and 1 base respectively, with 11 bases between them. CDR3 region: CASNPTGSNQPQHF. Written as DNA, the CDR3 is TGTGCCAGCAACCCAACGGGGAGCAATCAGCCCCAGCATTTT.

The chain couples TRBV6-2 or TRBV6-3 to TRBJ2-2; the D is unclear. Per the germline V gene, CDR1 is MNHEY and CDR2 is SVGEGT. CDR3 length: 16 amino acids. The V and J ends lost 0 bases and 6 bases respectively, with 14 bases between them. The CDR3 region is CASSYSKAGVSGELFF. Here the CDR3 DNA reads TGTGCCAGCAGTTACTCGAAAGCCGGTGTATCCGGGGAGCTGTTTTTT.

The chain recombines TRBV7-6 with TRBJ1-6, with D possibly matching TRBD1 (6 bases). The CDR3 contains 15 residues. Trimming removed 0 bases at V and 7 bases at J, with 10 bases between. CDR1 and CDR2 (germline): SGHVS, FNYEAQ. DNA of the CDR3: TGTGCCAGCAGCTTAGCACCGGACAGCAATTCACCCCTCCACTTT. Translation gives CASSLAPDSNSPLHF.

This clone was picked up a small number of times. The rearrangement joins TRBV28 to TRBJ2-6, with TRBD2 as a possible D gene (5 bases). Germline V gene lookup returns CDR1 MDHEN and CDR2 SYDVKM. Trimming took 10 bases from V and 2 from J, leaving 12 bases between them. The length of the CDR3 is 14 residues. The CDR3 DNA sequence: TGTGCCACCCCAGGCGGGCCTGGGGCCAACGTCCTGACTTTC. Protein: CATPGGPGANVLTF.

The J gene is TRBJ1-1, the V gene TRBV10-2; TRBD1 aligns across 8 bases. Germline values: CDR1 WSHSY, CDR2 SAAADI. CDR3 length equals 15 residues. V was pared by 6 bases and J by 1 base, with 7 bases of the junction left unmatched. The CDR3 nucleotides are TGCGCCAGCAGGGGGCCCGGACAGGGGAACACTGAAGCTTTCTTT. This encodes CASRGPGQGNTEAFF.

The V and J genes are TRBV7-2 and TRBJ1-2, with 11 bases matching TRBD1. CDR3 length equals 16 residues. Looked up from germline, CDR1 is SGHTA and CDR2 is FQGNSA. The trim removed 4 bases at V and 8 bases at J, leaving 12 bases unmatched. CDR3 in amino acids: CASSSLSGQGAGGYTF. The CDR3 bases are TGTGCCAGCAGCTCCCTTTCTGGACAGGGGGCGGGCGGCTACACCTTC. The full variable domain, with the rest looked up from reference TRBV7-2 and TRBJ1-2, is GAGVSQSPSNKVTEKGKDVELRCDPISGHTALYWYRQSLGQGLEFLIYFQGNSAPDKSGLPSDRFSAERTGGSVSTLTIQRTQQEDSAVYLCASSSLSGQGAGGYTFGSGTRLTVV.

This clone has only one observation. The chain couples TRBV7-9 to TRBJ1-2; unclear D gene. Germline CDR1 is SEHNR and CDR2 is FQNEAQ (reference sequence). V lost 1 base and J lost 3, with 6 bases in between. This CDR3 spans 13 amino acids. The chain's CDR3 is CASSLERYYGYTF. CDR3 sequence (DNA): TGTGCCAGCAGCTTAGAACGGTACTATGGCTACACCTTC.

There are a few counts of this clone. The V gene is TRBV10-1, the J gene TRBJ1-2; tentatively, D is TRBD1 (6 bases). Trimming left V 8 bases short and J 7 bases short, with 17 bases between. The CDR3 loop spans 13 amino acids. Per the germline V gene, CDR1 is WNHNN and CDR2 is SYGVQD (reference sequence). The CDR3 reads CASSQGLSGGYTF. The CDR3 DNA follows: TGCGCCAGCTCCCAGGGGCTTTCTGGTGGCTACACCTTC.

This clone was seen once. V usage is TRBV7-2 and J usage is TRBJ2-2, with 12 bases identical to TRBD2. The CDR3 is 19 residues long. Trimming at V came to 5 bases and at J to 4 bases, leaving 14 bases not matched to a gene. CDR1 and CDR2 (germline): SGHTA, FQGNSA. CDR3 nucleotides: TGTGCCAGCAGCCCGCTGACTAGCGGGGGACTCTACCTCACCGGGGAGCTGTTTTTT. It translates to CASSPLTSGGLYLTGELFF.

The chain carries TRBV4-1 and TRBJ2-5, with 10 nucleotides matching TRBD2. Germline V CDR1 and CDR2: MGHRA, YSYEKL. V dropped 0 bases and J dropped 1; count of bases not matched to a gene: 2. This CDR3 is 16 amino acids long. CDR3 DNA sequence: TGCGCCAGCAGCCAAGATAGCGGGGGGCCCCAAGAGACCCAGTACTTC. It codes for CASSQDSGGPQETQYF.

The chain links TRBV6-5 to TRBJ2-5; D unresolved. Germline CDR1 reads MNHEY; CDR2 reads SVGAGI. Trimming removed 6 bases from V and 1 base from J, with 9 bases in between. CDR3 length equals 13 residues. The CDR3 here is CASRKTFQETQYF. CDR3 sequence (DNA): TGTGCCAGCAGAAAGACATTCCAAGAGACCCAGTACTTC.

The V gene is TRBV10-3, the J gene TRBJ2-2; 12 nucleotides align to TRBD2. The germline CDR1 and CDR2 sequences are ENHRY and SYGVKD. The CDR3 is 17 residues long. V dropped 3 bases and J dropped 4; count of bases not matched to a gene: 6. CDR3 bases: TGTGCCATCAGTGATCTAGCGGGGGGGCAAGGCACCGGGGAGCTGTTTTTT. Its translation: CAISDLAGGQGTGELFF.

This chain connects TRBV2 to TRBJ1-2; tentatively, D is TRBD1 (6 bases). Trimming stripped 6 bases from V and 6 bases from J, with 8 bases between. Germline CDR1 and CDR2: SNHLY and FYNNEI. The CDR3 is made up of 11 amino acids. Written as DNA, the CDR3 is TGTGCCAGCAGGTCAGGGGATGGCTACACCTTC. Translation gives CASRSGDGYTF.

The gene calls are TRBV9 and TRBJ2-7; 11 bases line up with TRBD2. J lost 4 bases, V lost 4 bases, and 7 bases had no gene match. The germline gives CDR1 SGDLS, CDR2 YYNGEE. The CDR3 totals 15 residues. The CDR3 loop is CASSQGTSGWYEQYF. DNA for the CDR3: TGTGCCAGCAGCCAGGGGACTAGCGGTTGGTACGAGCAGTACTTC. Complete variable domain (other parts from reference TRBV9 and TRBJ2-7): DSGVTQTPKHLITATGQRVTLRCSPRSGDLSVYWYQQSLDQGLQFLIQYYNGEERAKGNILERFSAQQFPDLHSELNLSSLELGDSALYFCASSQGTSGWYEQYFGPGTRLTVT.

Only one count was recorded for this clone. The V gene is TRBV12-3 or TRBV12-4, the J gene TRBJ1-2; 9 bases align to TRBD1. CDR3 length: 12 residues. V dropped 6 bases and J dropped 7; count of bases not matched to a gene: 3. CDR3 protein: CASSTGGSGYTF. The DNA of the CDR3 is TGTGCCAGCAGCACAGGGGGCTCTGGCTACACCTTC.

This chain joins TRBV6-5 and TRBJ1-6; TRBD1 matches at 9 bases. CDR3 length: 15 amino acids. From germline, CDR1 is MNHEY and CDR2 SVGAGI. With V trimmed by 0 bases and J by 9 bases, 3 bases remained unmatched. The CDR3 region is CASSYSPTGGSPLHF. CDR3 DNA: TGTGCCAGCAGTTACTCACCGACAGGGGGTTCACCCCTCCACTTT.

In DNA, the CDR3 is TGCGCCAGCGCCAGAACGAACACCGGGGAGCTGTTTTTT. Translation: CASARTNTGELFF. The chain employs TRBV5-1 and TRBJ2-2; D not resolved. V lost 7 bases and J lost 0, with 7 bases in between. Germline-derived CDR1 and CDR2 are SGHRS and YFSETQ. The CDR3 has 13 residues. Full variable domain (outside the CDR3, taken from reference TRBV5-1 and TRBJ2-2): KAGVTQTPRYLIKTRGQQVTLSCSPISGHRSVSWYQQTPGQGLQFLFEYFSETQRNKGNFPGRFSGRQFSNSRSEMNVSTLELGDSALYLCASARTNTGELFFGEGSRLTVL.

The rearrangement uses TRBV18 and TRBJ2-1, with a tentative D call TRBD1 (6 bases). CDR3 length: 14 residues. V was pared by 5 bases and J by 6 bases, with 14 bases between. Germline CDR1 is KGHSH and CDR2 is LQKENI. Here the CDR3 reads CASSSTEQGNEQFF. The DNA of the CDR3 is TGTGCCAGCTCAAGCACGGAACAGGGCAATGAGCAGTTCTTC.

The CDR3 loop is CATSASVYGYTF. The CDR3 nucleotides read TGTGCCACCAGTGCGTCAGTCTATGGCTACACCTTC. The chain joins TRBV24-1 to TRBJ1-2; D ambiguous. V was shortened by 5 bases and J by 4 bases, with 7 bases between the two germline ends. The CDR3 spans 12 residues. From germline, CDR1 is KGHDR and CDR2 SFDVKD.

Here the CDR3 reads CASSPLRGLQDEQFF. Written as DNA, the CDR3 is TGTGCCAGCAGTCCCCTGAGGGGACTACAAGATGAGCAGTTCTTC. This chain joins TRBV27 and TRBJ2-1, with 7 bases identical to TRBD2. CDR3 size: 15 residues. Germline lookup yields CDR1 MNHEY and CDR2 SMNVEV (reference sequence). V shed 5 bases, J shed 8 bases, and the junction held 12 bases outside the gene matches.

The chain employs TRBV2 and TRBJ1-2; 7 positions agree with TRBD1. The CDR3 extends over 15 amino acids. V lost 6 bases and J lost 3; bases outside the gene matches: 10. CDR1 SNHLY and CDR2 FYNNEI come from the germline V gene. The CDR3 loop reads CASSARQGSYYGYTF. The CDR3 DNA sequence: TGTGCCAGCAGCGCCAGACAGGGCTCCTACTATGGCTACACCTTC.

This clone was seen only once. The rearrangement joins TRBV19 to TRBJ2-5, with 10 bases lining up with TRBD1. CDR3 length: 15 residues. V lost 7 bases to trimming and J lost 1 base; unmatched junction nucleotides: 6. Germline-derived CDR1 and CDR2 are LNHDA and SQIVND (reference sequence). CDR3 loop: CASTIGTGAQETQYF. The DNA for the CDR3 is TGTGCCAGTACCATCGGGACAGGGGCCCAAGAGACCCAGTACTTC.

CDR3 nucleotides: TGCAGTGGGGCCTTTAATGAAAAACTGTTTTTT. The encoded protein is CSGAFNEKLFF. The chain couples TRBV20-1 to TRBJ1-4; D not resolved. Trimming pared 7 bases from V and 4 bases from J, leaving 7 bases between. Per the germline V gene, CDR1 is DFQATT and CDR2 is SNEGSKA (reference sequence). The CDR3 spans 11 residues.

The CDR3 loop reads CASSEARGRGSYNSPLHF. In DNA, the CDR3 is TGCGCCAGCAGTGAAGCTAGGGGGCGCGGCTCCTATAATTCACCCCTCCACTTT. The chain has TRBV10-2 and TRBJ1-6, with TRBD1 identical over 7 bases. V lost 3 bases, J lost 0 bases, and 8 bases stayed unmatched. CDR1 is WSHSY and CDR2 is SAAADI in the germline V gene. The CDR3 covers 18 residues.

The chain employs TRBV7-3 and TRBJ1-1; D call uncertain. The length of the CDR3 is 13 residues. The V end was cut by 4 bases, the J end by 1 base, with 7 bases between. CDR1 and CDR2 (germline): SGHTA, FQGTGA. CDR3 DNA: TGTGCCAGCAGCTCGCAGGAGAACACTGAAGCTTTCTTT. Protein product: CASSSQENTEAFF.

The chain recombines TRBV20-1 with TRBJ2-7; maybe TRBD1 (6 bases). The CDR3 covers 11 residues. Germline lookup yields CDR1 DFQATT and CDR2 SNEGSKA (reference sequence). Trimming shortened V by 5 bases and J by 3 bases, and 8 bases separated the two germline ends. In DNA, the CDR3 is TGCAGTGCTCTACAGGGCTACGAGCAGTACTTC. Translating gives CSALQGYEQYF.